Sample share makes the clone carrying this TCR beta chain medium-sized. The antigen is undetermined. The CDR3 covers 13 residues. The V end lost 2 bases, the J end lost 0 bases, and 5 bases lay between the germline ends. Germline values: CDR1 MNHEY, CDR2 SVGEGT. Amplification of TCR beta used genomic DNA extracted from peripheral blood. TRB rearrangements spanning V, D and J were amplified using mixed TRB-A/B primers. MiXCR, run by TCRdb on the multiplex PCR reads, gives a single entry per CDR3 protein. The profile shows roughly 2,500 distinct CDR3 sequences, 20% to 25% of them singletons. This sample is drawn from a study of T cell repertoires in aging, cancer and after chemotherapy. Regarding the study as a whole: Age-matched healthy donors had significantly more diverse, less clonal blood TCR repertoires than untreated cancer patients. Immunological memory after chemotherapy cannot be judged from the repertoire data.

The sequence was collected from a human donor in good health. The sequencing sample was made of blood. V is TRBV6-2 or TRBV6-3 and J is TRBJ2-7; no clear D. The CDR3 loop is CASSYAGSYEQYF. CDR3 bases: TGTGCCAGCAGTTACGCAGGCTCCTACGAGCAGTACTTC.